These 22 T cell receptor beta chains share one sample of origin, sequenced in a study of blood T cell repertoires in COVID-19. Repertoires were generated with immunoSEQ multiplex PCR, while TCRdb's copy carries only in-frame clones and drops some. Here the sample spans 100,000 to 150,000 clones, 70% to 80% being singletons. Material: peripheral blood. The receptors stem from an older man with acute or convalescent COVID-19.

V gene TRBV18 combines with J gene TRBJ2-7; 9 positions agree with TRBD1. The J call is doubtful: the DNA matches TRBJ2-5 better. This CDR3 comprises 14 residues. Per the germline V gene, CDR1 is KGHSH and CDR2 is LQKENI. This CDR3 is CASSRDRAQETQYF. CDR3 DNA sequence: TGTGCCAGCTCCCGGGACAGGGCCCAAGAGACCCAGTACTTC.

The gene calls are TRBV5-1 and TRBJ2-1; tentatively, D is TRBD1 (6 bases). CDR1 and CDR2 from the germline V gene are SGHRS and YFSETQ. The CDR3 contains 14 residues. Trimming stripped 0 bases from V and 7 bases from J, with 11 bases between. The CDR3 coding sequence is TGCGCCAGCAGCTTGGTAACGAGGGGGAATGAGCAGTTCTTC. It translates to CASSLVTRGNEQFF.

This chain links TRBV18 with TRBJ1-5; 9 bases fit TRBD1. J lost 0 bases, V lost 6 bases, and 6 bases had no gene match. CDR3 length equals 16 residues. Looked up from germline, CDR1 is KGHSH and CDR2 is LQKENI. The CDR3 here is CASSGGQGLSNQPQHF. The DNA for the CDR3 is TGTGCCAGCTCCGGGGGACAGGGTCTTAGCAATCAGCCCCAGCATTTT.

This sequence joins TRBV21-1 and TRBJ1-4; the table's D call TRBD1 went unverified against the DNA. TRBV21-1 is annotated as a pseudogene. The CDR3 covers 13 residues. The chain's CDR3 is CASKPGPFWKLFF. CDR3 nucleotides: TGTGCCAGCAAGCCAGGCCCCTTTTGGAAACTGTTTTTT.

This CDR3 reads CASSYRLAGGNNRKETQYF. CDR3 DNA sequence: TGTGCCAGCAGCTACAGACTAGCGGGGGGGAATAATCGGAAAGAGACCCAGTACTTC. The chain carries TRBV7-9 and TRBJ2-5; 14 positions match TRBD2. Germline loops: CDR1 SEHNR, CDR2 FQNEAQ (reference sequence). The V segment lost 4 bases and the J segment 3 bases; nucleotides outside the gene matches: 13. The CDR3 length is 19 residues. Full variable domain (missing parts from reference TRBV7-9 and TRBJ2-5): DTGVSQNPRHKITKRGQNVTFRCDPISEHNRLYWYRQTLGQGPEFLTYFQNEAQLEKSRLLSDRFSAERPKGSFSTLEIQRTEQGDSAMYLCASSYRLAGGNNRKETQYFGPGTRLLVL.

The chain recombines TRBV7-2 with TRBJ2-1; 8 positions match TRBD1. After removal of 6 bases from V and 6 bases from J, the junction contained 10 bases not matched to a gene. Per the germline V gene, CDR1 is SGHTA and CDR2 is FQGNSA. The CDR3 covers 15 residues. This CDR3 reads CASRGGQALGNEQFF. The CDR3 DNA is TGTGCCAGCAGGGGGGGACAGGCTTTGGGCAATGAGCAGTTCTTC.

The chain employs TRBV7-8 and TRBJ2-7, with 7 bases identical to TRBD1. The V and J ends lost 5 bases and 5 bases, in that order; junction bases with no gene match: 3. Germline-derived CDR1 and CDR2 are SGHVS and FQNEAQ. This CDR3 is built from 12 residues. CDR3 loop: CASSRQGHEQYF. The DNA for the CDR3 is TGTGCCAGCAGCCGACAGGGCCACGAGCAGTACTTC.

V usage is TRBV19 and J usage is TRBJ2-7; a weak D match, TRBD2 (6 bases). The CDR3 is 17 residues long. V lost 4 bases, J lost 2 bases, and 21 bases lay in between. Per the germline V gene, CDR1 is LNHDA and CDR2 is SQIVND (reference sequence). The CDR3 DNA reads TGTGCCAGTAGTAATTACGACTCGGGTAGCGGACCCTACGAGCAGTACTTC. Translating it yields CASSNYDSGSGPYEQYF.

The chain recombines TRBV30 with TRBJ2-3; a possible D gene is TRBD2 (6 bases). Trimming stripped 3 bases from V and 7 bases from J, with 17 bases between. The CDR3 length is 14 residues. CDR1 is GTSNPN and CDR2 is SVGIG in the germline V gene (reference sequence). CDR3 in DNA: TGTGCCTGGAGGGAGGGACTGAGCCTAAATACGCAGTATTTT. This sequence encodes CAWREGLSLNTQYF.

The V gene is TRBV4-3, the J gene TRBJ2-7, with a tentative D call TRBD2 (6 bases). The germline V gene has CDR1 LGHNA and CDR2 YSLEER. V was clipped by 2 bases and J by 5 bases, with 16 bases between them. The CDR3 contains 15 residues. The CDR3 is CASSQKRDFLHEQYF. The CDR3 DNA follows: TGCGCCAGCAGCCAAAAACGGGACTTCCTCCACGAGCAGTACTTC.

This clone was found once. This chain links TRBV5-4 with TRBJ2-3; D might be TRBD2 (6 bases). V lost 1 base and J lost 6, with 15 bases in between. This CDR3 is built from 15 residues. Germline V lookup: CDR1 SGHNT, CDR2 YYREEE (reference sequence). Written as DNA, the CDR3 is TGTGCCAGCAGCTTGACGGGAGCCCGCCAGGATACGCAGTATTTT. Its protein is CASSLTGARQDTQYF.

The CDR3 DNA reads TGTGCCAGCAGCCCATTGTTAGACACCGGGGAGCTGTTTTTT. Protein sequence: CASSPLLDTGELFF. This sequence joins TRBV11-2 and TRBJ2-2; D is unresolved. The CDR3 is 14 amino acids. Germline V gene data show CDR1 as SGHAT and CDR2 as FQNNGV. V dropped 5 bases and J dropped 3 bases, with 10 bases sitting between them. The whole variable domain, remainder taken from reference TRBV11-2 and TRBJ2-2, is EAGVAQSPRYKIIEKRQSVAFWCNPISGHATLYWYQQILGQGPKLLIQFQNNGVVDDSQLPKDRFSAERLKGVDSTLKIQPAKLEDSAVYLCASSPLLDTGELFFGEGSRLTVL.

This chain uses TRBV3-1 (or the pseudogene TRBV3-2) with TRBJ2-7; 9 nucleotides match TRBD1. Germline V gene data show CDR1 as LGHDT and CDR2 as YNNKEL (reference sequence). CDR3 length: 14 residues. Germline trimming cut 0 bases from V and 7 bases from J; bases unmatched to any gene: 4. The CDR3 sequence: CASSQDGTGSEQYF. CDR3 nucleotides: TGTGCCAGCAGCCAAGACGGGACAGGGAGTGAGCAGTACTTC.

This rearrangement joins TRBV5-1 to TRBJ2-7; 11 bases fit TRBD2. The CDR3 extends over 15 amino acids. The trim removed 4 bases at V and 7 bases at J, leaving 10 bases unmatched. Germline V gene data show CDR1 as SGHRS and CDR2 as YFSETQ. The CDR3 region is CASSEGTSGGWEQYF. The CDR3 coding sequence is TGCGCCAGCAGCGAGGGGACTAGCGGCGGGTGGGAGCAGTACTTC. Drawing the rest from reference TRBV5-1 and TRBJ2-7, the complete variable domain is KAGVTQTPRYLIKTRGQQVTLSCSPISGHRSVSWYQQTPGQGLQFLFEYFSETQRNKGNFPGRFSGRQFSNSRSEMNVSTLELGDSALYLCASSEGTSGGWEQYFGPGTRLTVT.

This chain links TRBV19 with TRBJ2-1; D perhaps matches TRBD2 (5 bases). The ends were cut back, 4 bases at V and 9 bases at J, with 10 bases in the middle. The length of the CDR3 is 12 residues. Germline assignment: CDR1 LNHDA and CDR2 SQIVND (reference sequence). As DNA, the CDR3 is TGTGCCAGTAGTACGGGGTCAAGTGAGCAGTTCTTC. Residues: CASSTGSSEQFF.

The gene calls are TRBV9 and TRBJ2-1, with 10 nucleotides matching TRBD2. The junction had 15 bases not matched to a gene; V was cut back by 1 base and J by 8 bases. This CDR3 contains 18 residues. Germline lookup yields CDR1 SGDLS and CDR2 YYNGEE. The CDR3 bases are TGTGCCAGCAGCGTACCCATGACTAGCGGGCGACCCCCCTATGAGCAGTTCTTC. Amino acid sequence: CASSVPMTSGRPPYEQFF.

The genes are TRBV6-5 and TRBJ1-1, with D unresolved. This CDR3 region has 16 residues. Germline V CDR1 and CDR2: MNHEY, SVGAGI. Trimming pared 4 bases from V and 0 bases from J, leaving 15 bases between. CDR3 sequence (DNA): TGTGCCAGCAGTTCCCCCAGCCAGGCCATGAACACTGAAGCTTTCTTT. It yields the protein CASSSPSQAMNTEAFF.

The genes are TRBV18 and TRBJ1-4; D uncertain. CDR3 length: 14 residues. The V and J ends lost 4 bases and 0 bases respectively, with 6 bases between them. Per the germline V gene, CDR1 is KGHSH and CDR2 is LQKENI. The CDR3 here is CASSQQSTNEKLFF. CDR3 DNA sequence: TGTGCCAGCTCACAGCAATCAACTAATGAAAAACTGTTTTTT.

The J gene is TRBJ1-1, the V gene TRBV2, with D hard to call. CDR1 is SNHLY and CDR2 is FYNNEI in the germline V gene. V shed 5 bases and J shed 2 bases, with 12 bases lying between them. The CDR3 has 14 amino acids. The CDR3 protein is CASSPRELNTEAFF. The CDR3 DNA is TGTGCCAGCAGTCCCCGGGAGTTAAACACTGAAGCTTTCTTT.

The rearrangement links TRBV5-1 to TRBJ2-5; a weak D match, TRBD1 (6 bases). The CDR3 is 12 amino acids. CDR1 SGHRS and CDR2 YFSETQ come from the germline V gene. Trimming shortened V by 0 bases and J by 11 bases, and 11 bases separated the two germline ends. The CDR3, as DNA: TGCGCCAGCAGCTTGGTGGACAGCCAACAGTACTTC. Its translation is CASSLVDSQQYF.

This clone was observed once. The V call is TRBV4-2, the J call TRBJ2-7; 11 bases are a match to TRBD2. The CDR3 has 16 amino acids. Germline loops: CDR1 LGHNA, CDR2 YNFKEQ. With V trimmed by 0 bases and J by 2 bases, 3 bases remained unmatched. CDR3 coding DNA: TGTGCCAGCAGCCAAGATCTAGCGGGGGGCACCTACGAGCAGTACTTC. It yields the protein CASSQDLAGGTYEQYF.

The chain couples TRBV18 to TRBJ1-2; 8 bases fit TRBD1. Germline V lookup: CDR1 KGHSH, CDR2 LQKENI. J lost 4 bases, V lost 1 base, and 11 bases had no gene match. This CDR3 is 17 amino acids long. The CDR3 bases are TGTGCCAGCTCACCACTCAAACTGCCGGGACAGGTCTATGGCTACACCTTC. Protein: CASSPLKLPGQVYGYTF.